This is a list of T cell receptor beta chains from one sample in a study of blood T cell repertoires in COVID-19. The repertoire was sequenced with immunoSEQ multiplex PCR; TCRdb's copy has only in-frame clones and lacks some. The repertoire holds more than 450,000 clones, about 85% seen once, with around 0.64% in the top ten. The sample was PBMCs or T cells enriched from blood (not recorded which). These receptors originate from a woman between 18 and 29 years old who had recovered from COVID-19. The CDR3 runs from the conserved cysteine through the conserved F or W. The D gene is left open where the match is weak. Where a row states a size, it is once, few, many or the class of an expanded clone; other rows omit it.

v_call	clone_size	d_call	j_call	cdr3_nt	cdr3_aa
TRBV2	NA	TRBD1	TRBJ2-7	TGTGCCAGCAGTACGACACCCCCTCAGGGGGATCCCTACGAGCAGTACTTC	CASSTTPPQGDPYEQYF
TRBV10-3	NA	NA	TRBJ1-4	TGTGCCATCAGTCGCCAGATGGAGGAAAAACTGTTTTTT	CAISRQMEEKLFF
TRBV9	NA	NA	TRBJ2-2	TGTGCCAGCAGGGCTAGTTCTGCCGGGGAGCTGTTTTTT	CASRASSAGELFF
TRBV5-8	NA	NA	TRBJ1-3	TGTGCCAGCAGCCCAGCGGAGGGCAGCTCTGGAAACACCATATATTTT	CASSPAEGSSGNTIYF
TRBV30	NA	TRBD1	TRBJ1-2	TGTGCCTGGAGTCCGGGACAGAAGCCCTCTTATGGCTACACCTTC	CAWSPGQKPSYGYTF
TRBV5-8	NA	TRBD1	TRBJ1-5	TGTGCCAGCAGCCTCCGGGACAGCTCGAACAATCAGCCCCAGCATTTT	CASSLRDSSNNQPQHF
TRBV3-1/TRBV3-2	few	TRBD2	TRBJ2-1	TGTGCCAGCAGCCCCCCCGTAAGCGGGGCGGGTGAGCAGTTCTTC	CASSPPVSGAGEQFF
TRBV29-1	few	NA	TRBJ1-4	TGCAGCGTGAGGATGGGGCTTTCCAATGAAAAACTGTTTTTT	CSVRMGLSNEKLFF
TRBV11-2	once	TRBD1	TRBJ1-6	TGTGCCAGCAGACCGGACGGGACAGCGGGACCCCTCCACTTT	CASRPDGTAGPLHF
TRBV6-4	NA	TRBD1	TRBJ1-2	TGTGCCAGCAGTGACTCTCCCCGGGACAGGGGCTCCGGCTACACCTTC	CASSDSPRDRGSGYTF
TRBV11-2	NA	TRBD1	TRBJ1-6	TGTGCCAGCAGGACAGGGGGGAAAGGAAAGGCCTATAATTCACCCCTCCACTTT	CASRTGGKGKAYNSPLHF
TRBV6-6	NA	NA	TRBJ1-5	TGTGCCAGCAGTGATCAGCTAGTTCAGCCCCAGCATTTT	CASSDQLVQPQHF
TRBV10-3	NA	NA	TRBJ1-2	TGTGCCATCAGTCCCGACTCCTATGGCTACACCTTC	CAISPDSYGYTF
TRBV12-3/TRBV12-4	NA	NA	TRBJ1-2	TGTGCCAGCACCCCGGCGGGCTTCTATGGCTACACCTTC	CASTPAGFYGYTF
TRBV28	NA	NA	TRBJ1-6	TGTGCCAGCCGCCGGGACACGTATAATTCACCCCTCCACTTT	CASRRDTYNSPLHF
TRBV27	NA	TRBD1	TRBJ1-2	TGTGCCAGCAGTGGTACAGGGGGCGCGTCTCTATCCGCTGGCTACACCTTC	CASSGTGGASLSAGYTF
TRBV6-2/TRBV6-3	NA	NA	TRBJ1-1	TGTGCCAGCAGTCAGACGGGCACCAAGACAGGGAACACTGAAGCTTTCTTT	CASSQTGTKTGNTEAFF
TRBV7-9	NA	NA	TRBJ1-1	TGTGCCAGCAGCCCCCTCTCCGGGGGCACTGAAGCTTTCTTT	CASSPLSGGTEAFF
TRBV28	NA	NA	TRBJ1-1	TGTGCCAGCAGTCCTCCAAACATATTTTTCGGGGACACTGAAGCTTTCTTT	CASSPPNIFFGDTEAFF
TRBV12-3/TRBV12-4	NA	NA	TRBJ1-2	TGTGCCAGCAGCCCCTGGAGGGCCTATGGCTACACCTTC	CASSPWRAYGYTF
TRBV7-2	few	TRBD2	TRBJ2-7	TGTGCCAGCAGCTTAGGGGGACTAGGATACGAGCAGTACTTC	CASSLGGLGYEQYF
TRBV15	NA	NA	TRBJ1-1	TGTGCCACCAGCAGAGTGGCAGGGGACACTGAAGCTTTCTTT	CATSRVAGDTEAFF
TRBV6-5	NA	TRBD1	TRBJ2-7	TGTGCCAGCAGCGGGACAGGGAGGCAGGTCGAGCAGTACTTC	CASSGTGRQVEQYF
TRBV19	NA	NA	TRBJ2-2	TGTGCCAGTAGTATAGATAGACAGGGGAGGGACACCGGGGAGCTGTTTTTT	CASSIDRQGRDTGELFF
TRBV28	once	NA	TRBJ1-1	TGTGCCAGCAGTTTATCGGGCCCAGGACTGCGGGCTTTCTTT	CASSLSGPGLRAFF
TRBV6-5	NA	NA	TRBJ2-7	TGTGCCAGCAGTTACTCTACAGTCGGTGAGCAGTACTTC	CASSYSTVGEQYF
TRBV4-1	NA	NA	TRBJ1-4	TGCGCCAGCAGCCAAGGGCATATTAATGAAAAACTGTTTTTT	CASSQGHINEKLFF
TRBV18	few	NA	TRBJ1-2	TGTGCCAGCTCCCCCCCGATAGACTATGGCTACACCTTC	CASSPPIDYGYTF